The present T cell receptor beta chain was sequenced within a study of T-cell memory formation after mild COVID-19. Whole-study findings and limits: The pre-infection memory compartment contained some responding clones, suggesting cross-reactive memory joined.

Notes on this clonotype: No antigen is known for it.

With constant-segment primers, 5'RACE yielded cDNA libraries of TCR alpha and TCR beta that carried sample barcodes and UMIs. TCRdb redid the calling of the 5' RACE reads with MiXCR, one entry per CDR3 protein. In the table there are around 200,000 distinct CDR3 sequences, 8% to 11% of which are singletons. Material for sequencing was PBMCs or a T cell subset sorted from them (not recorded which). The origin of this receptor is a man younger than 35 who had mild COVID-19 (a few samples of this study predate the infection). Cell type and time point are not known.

CDR3 sequence reads: CASSYQRGTSYNEQFF. In DNA form, the CDR3 reads TGTGCCAGCAGTTACCAGCGGGGAACGTCCTACAATGAGCAGTTCTTC. The rearrangement links TRBV6-2 or TRBV6-3 to TRBJ2-1; TRBD2 aligns across 7 bases. Germline-derived CDR1 and CDR2 are MNHEY and SVGEGT. The CDR3 runs to 16 residues. The V and J ends lost 2 bases and 1 base, in that order; junction bases with no gene match: 5.